This T cell receptor (beta chain) is from a study of cytomegalovirus exposure and HLA in healthy donors. Overall study context: HLA-typed donors were the source of about 85 million unique TCRs, which an early data release held.

The J segment lost 13 bases and the V segment lost 4 bases, leaving 8 bases of the junction unmatched. Germline V gene lookup returns CDR1 LGHNA and CDR2 YNFKEQ. The CDR3 is made up of 15 amino acids. 60 Vbeta and 13 Jbeta primers were used in PCR. Some clones are missing from TCRdb's copy, which holds only in-frame ones; the method was immunoSEQ multiplex PCR. The table includes about 190,000 clones, over 70% detected once. Sequenced: PBMCs. The chain employs TRBV4-2 and TRBJ2-4, with 15 nucleotides matching TRBD2. The receptor comes from a young woman in good health and CMV-seropositive. CDR3 sequence (DNA): TGTGCCAGCAGCCTAGGGACTAGCGGGGGGCAGGGACAGTACTTC. Amino acids: CASSLGTSGGQGQYF.